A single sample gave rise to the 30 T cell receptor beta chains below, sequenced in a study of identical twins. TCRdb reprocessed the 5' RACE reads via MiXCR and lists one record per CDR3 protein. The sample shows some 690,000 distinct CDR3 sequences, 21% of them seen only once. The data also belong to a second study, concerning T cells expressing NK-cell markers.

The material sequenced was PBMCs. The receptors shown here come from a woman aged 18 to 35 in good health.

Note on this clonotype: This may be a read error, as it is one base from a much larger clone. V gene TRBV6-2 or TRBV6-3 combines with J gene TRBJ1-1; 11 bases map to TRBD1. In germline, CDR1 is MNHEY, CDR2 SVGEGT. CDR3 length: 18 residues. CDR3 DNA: TGTGCCAGCAGTTACCCCCTGGGACAGGGGGTCATGAACACTGAAGCTTCCTTT. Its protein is CASSYPLGQGVMNTEASF.

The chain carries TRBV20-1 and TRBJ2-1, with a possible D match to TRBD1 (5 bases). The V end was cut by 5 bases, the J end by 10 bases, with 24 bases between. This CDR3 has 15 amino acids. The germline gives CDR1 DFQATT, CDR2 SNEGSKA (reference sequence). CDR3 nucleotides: TGCAGTGCTCTCCTGACAGTTACGGCCTCCGGGGAGCAGTTCTTC. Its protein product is CSALLTVTASGEQFF.

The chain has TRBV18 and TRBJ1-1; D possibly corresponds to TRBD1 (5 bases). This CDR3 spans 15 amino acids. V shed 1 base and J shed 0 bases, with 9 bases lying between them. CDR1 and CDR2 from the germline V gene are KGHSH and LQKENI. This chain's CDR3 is CASSPRTPMNTEAFF. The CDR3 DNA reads TGTGCCAGCTCACCACGGACACCGATGAACACTGAAGCTTTCTTT.

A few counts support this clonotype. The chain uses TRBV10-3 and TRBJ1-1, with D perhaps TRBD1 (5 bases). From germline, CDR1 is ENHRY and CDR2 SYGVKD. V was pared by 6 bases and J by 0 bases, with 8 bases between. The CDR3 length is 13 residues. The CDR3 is CAIRQGMNTEAFF. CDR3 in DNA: TGTGCCATCAGGCAGGGCATGAACACTGAAGCTTTCTTT.

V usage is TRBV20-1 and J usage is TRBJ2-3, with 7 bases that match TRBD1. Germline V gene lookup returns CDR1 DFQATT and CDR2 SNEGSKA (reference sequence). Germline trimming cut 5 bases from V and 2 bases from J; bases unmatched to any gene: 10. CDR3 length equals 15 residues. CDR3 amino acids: CSALKGADFTDTQYF. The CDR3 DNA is TGCAGTGCTTTAAAGGGGGCGGACTTCACAGATACGCAGTATTTT.

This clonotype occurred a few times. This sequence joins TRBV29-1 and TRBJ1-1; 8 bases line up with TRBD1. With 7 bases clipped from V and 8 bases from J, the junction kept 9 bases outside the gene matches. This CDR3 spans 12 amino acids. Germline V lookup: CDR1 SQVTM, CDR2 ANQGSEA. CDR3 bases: TGCAGCGGCGCCTCCCAGGGGGCGGAAGCTTTCTTT. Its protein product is CSGASQGAEAFF.

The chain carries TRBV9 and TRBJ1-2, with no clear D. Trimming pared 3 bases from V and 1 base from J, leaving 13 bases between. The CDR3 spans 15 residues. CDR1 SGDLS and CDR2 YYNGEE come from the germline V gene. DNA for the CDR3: TGTGCCAGCAGCGAGGACGGAGCTTTTAACTATGGCTACACCTTC. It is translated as CASSEDGAFNYGYTF.

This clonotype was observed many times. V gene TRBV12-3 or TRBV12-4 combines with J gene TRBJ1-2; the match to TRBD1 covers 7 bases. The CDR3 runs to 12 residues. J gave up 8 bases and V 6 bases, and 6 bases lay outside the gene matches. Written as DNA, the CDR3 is TGTGCCAGCAGACCGGGACAGTGGGGCTACACCTTC. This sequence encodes CASRPGQWGYTF.

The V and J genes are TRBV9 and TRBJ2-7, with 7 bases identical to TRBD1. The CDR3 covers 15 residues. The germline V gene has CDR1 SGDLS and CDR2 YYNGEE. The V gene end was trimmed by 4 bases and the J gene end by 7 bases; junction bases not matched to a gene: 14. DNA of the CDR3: TGTGCCAGCAGCACGGGACAGTGGATCCTAGGTGAGCAGTACTTC. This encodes CASSTGQWILGEQYF.

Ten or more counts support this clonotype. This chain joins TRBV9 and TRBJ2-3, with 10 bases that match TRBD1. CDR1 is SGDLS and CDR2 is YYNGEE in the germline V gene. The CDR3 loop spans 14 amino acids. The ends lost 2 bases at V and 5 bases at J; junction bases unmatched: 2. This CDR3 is CASSVDRGQDTQYF. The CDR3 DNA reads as TGTGCCAGCAGCGTCGACAGGGGGCAAGATACGCAGTATTTT.

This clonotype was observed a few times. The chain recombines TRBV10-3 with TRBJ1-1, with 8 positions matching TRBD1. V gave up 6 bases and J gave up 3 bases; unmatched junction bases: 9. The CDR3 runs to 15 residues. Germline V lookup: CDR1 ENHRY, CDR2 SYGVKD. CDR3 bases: TGTGCCATCAGCGACCCGGGACAGGTGTACACTGAAGCTTTCTTT. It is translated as CAISDPGQVYTEAFF.

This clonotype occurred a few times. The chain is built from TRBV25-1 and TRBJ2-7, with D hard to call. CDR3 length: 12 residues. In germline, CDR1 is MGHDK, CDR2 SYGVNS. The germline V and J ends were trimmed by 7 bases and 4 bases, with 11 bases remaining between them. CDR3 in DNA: TGTGCCAGCACTCTAAGTGGTTACGAGCAGTACTTC. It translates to CASTLSGYEQYF.

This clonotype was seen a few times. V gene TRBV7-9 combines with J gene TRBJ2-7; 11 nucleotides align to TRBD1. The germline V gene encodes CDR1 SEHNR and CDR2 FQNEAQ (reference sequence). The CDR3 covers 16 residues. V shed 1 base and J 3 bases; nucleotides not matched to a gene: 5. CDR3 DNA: TGTGCCAGCAGCTTAGGAGGGACAGGGGGGAACTACGAGCAGTACTTC. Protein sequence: CASSLGGTGGNYEQYF.

The CDR3 region has the DNA TGTGCCAGCACAATCGCCGGCGGGGGAGGGAAAGGTTCCACAGATACGCAGTATTTT. Translation: CASTIAGGGGKGSTDTQYF. V usage is TRBV12-3 or TRBV12-4 and J usage is TRBJ2-3; 7 positions match TRBD2. The J segment lost 2 bases and the V segment lost 7 bases, leaving 21 bases of the junction unmatched. CDR3 length equals 19 residues.

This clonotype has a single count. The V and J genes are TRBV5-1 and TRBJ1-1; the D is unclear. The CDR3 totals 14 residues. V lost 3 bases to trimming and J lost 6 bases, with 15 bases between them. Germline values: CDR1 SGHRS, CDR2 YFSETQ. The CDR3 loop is CASSWTVKPSEAFF. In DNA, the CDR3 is TGCGCCAGCAGCTGGACGGTCAAGCCCTCTGAAGCTTTCTTT.

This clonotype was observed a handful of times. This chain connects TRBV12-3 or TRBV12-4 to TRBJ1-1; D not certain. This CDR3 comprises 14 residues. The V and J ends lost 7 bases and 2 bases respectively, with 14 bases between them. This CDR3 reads CASTFFRGNTEAFF. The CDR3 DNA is TGTGCCAGCACCTTCTTTCGGGGAAACACTGAAGCTTTCTTT.

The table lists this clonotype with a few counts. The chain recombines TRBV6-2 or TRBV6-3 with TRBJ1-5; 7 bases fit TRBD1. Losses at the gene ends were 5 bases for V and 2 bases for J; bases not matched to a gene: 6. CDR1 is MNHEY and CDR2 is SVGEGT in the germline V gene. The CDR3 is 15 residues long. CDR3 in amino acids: CASSTDRVGNQPQHF. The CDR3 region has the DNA TGTGCCAGCAGTACCGACAGGGTGGGCAATCAGCCCCAGCATTTT.

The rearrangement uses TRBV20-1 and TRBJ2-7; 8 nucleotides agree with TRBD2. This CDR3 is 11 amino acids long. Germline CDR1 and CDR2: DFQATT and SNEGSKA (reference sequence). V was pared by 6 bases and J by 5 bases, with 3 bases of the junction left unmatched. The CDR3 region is CSASGRNEQYF. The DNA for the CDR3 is TGCAGTGCCAGCGGGAGAAACGAGCAGTACTTC.

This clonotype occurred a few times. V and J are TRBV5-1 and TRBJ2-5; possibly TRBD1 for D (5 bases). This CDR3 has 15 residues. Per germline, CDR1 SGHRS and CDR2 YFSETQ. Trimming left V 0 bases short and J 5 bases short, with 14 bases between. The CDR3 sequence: CASSLEGTPGETQYF. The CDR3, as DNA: TGCGCCAGCAGCTTGGAGGGAACACCAGGGGAGACCCAGTACTTC.

The CDR3 nucleotides are TGTGCCAGCAGCTTAGTCTTGGGTTATTCATTCTCCTACGAGCAGTACTTC. Its protein is CASSLVLGYSFSYEQYF. V is TRBV7-2 and J is TRBJ2-7; D not resolved. The germline gives CDR1 SGHTA, CDR2 FQGNSA. V was pared by 1 base and J by 0 bases, with 16 bases between. This CDR3 is 17 amino acids long.

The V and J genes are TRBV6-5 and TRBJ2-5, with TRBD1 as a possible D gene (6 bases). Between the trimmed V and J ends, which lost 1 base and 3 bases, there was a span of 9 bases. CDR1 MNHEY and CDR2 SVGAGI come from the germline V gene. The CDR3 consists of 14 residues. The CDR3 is CASSYLGAKETQYF. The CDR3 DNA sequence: TGTGCCAGCAGTTACTTGGGGGCTAAAGAGACCCAGTACTTC.

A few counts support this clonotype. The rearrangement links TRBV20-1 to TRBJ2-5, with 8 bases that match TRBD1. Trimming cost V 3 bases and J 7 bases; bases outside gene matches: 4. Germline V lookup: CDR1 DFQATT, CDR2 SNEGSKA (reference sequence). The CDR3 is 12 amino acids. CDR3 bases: TGCAGTGCTAGCAGGGGGCAGGTGACCCAGTACTTC. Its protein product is CSASRGQVTQYF.

The CDR3 sequence is CASSYSRTDEQYF. The CDR3 nucleotides read TGTGCCAGCAGTTACTCTCGGACGGACGAGCAGTACTTC. This chain links TRBV6-6 with TRBJ2-7; D uncertain. CDR3 length: 13 residues. Germline lookup yields CDR1 MNHNY and CDR2 SVGAGI (reference sequence). The germline V and J ends were trimmed by 0 bases and 5 bases, with 8 bases remaining between them.

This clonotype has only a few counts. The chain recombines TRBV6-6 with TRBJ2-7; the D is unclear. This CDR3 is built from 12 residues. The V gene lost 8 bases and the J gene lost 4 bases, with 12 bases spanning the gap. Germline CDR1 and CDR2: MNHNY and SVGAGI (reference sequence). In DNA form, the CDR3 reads TGTGCCAGCCGGAGTAGTGGGTACGAGCAGTACTTC. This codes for CASRSSGYEQYF.

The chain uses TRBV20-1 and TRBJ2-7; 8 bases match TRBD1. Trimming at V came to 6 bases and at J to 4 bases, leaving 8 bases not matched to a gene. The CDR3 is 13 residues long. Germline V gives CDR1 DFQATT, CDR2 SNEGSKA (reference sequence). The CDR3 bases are TGCAGTGCCACGGACAGGGTACTTTACGAGCAGTACTTC. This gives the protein CSATDRVLYEQYF.

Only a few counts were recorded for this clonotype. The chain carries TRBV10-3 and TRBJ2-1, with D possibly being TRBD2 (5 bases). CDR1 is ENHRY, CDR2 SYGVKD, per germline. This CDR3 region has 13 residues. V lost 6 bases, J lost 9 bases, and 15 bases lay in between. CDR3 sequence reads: CAIRTIPGREQFF. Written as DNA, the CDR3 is TGTGCCATCAGGACTATCCCAGGACGTGAGCAGTTCTTC.

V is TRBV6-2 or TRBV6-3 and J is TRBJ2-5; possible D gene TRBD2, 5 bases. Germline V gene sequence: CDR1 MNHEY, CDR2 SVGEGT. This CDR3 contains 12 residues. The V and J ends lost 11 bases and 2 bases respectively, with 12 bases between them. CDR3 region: CAGSSPQETQYF. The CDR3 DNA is TGTGCCGGCTCTAGCCCTCAAGAGACCCAGTACTTC.

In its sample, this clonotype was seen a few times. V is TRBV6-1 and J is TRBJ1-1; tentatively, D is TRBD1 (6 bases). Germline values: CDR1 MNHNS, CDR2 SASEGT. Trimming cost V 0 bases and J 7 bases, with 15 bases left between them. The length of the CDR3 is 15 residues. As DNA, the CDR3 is TGTGCCAGCAGTGAAGCTCCTGGACAGCGAGGTGAAGCTTTCTTT. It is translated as CASSEAPGQRGEAFF.

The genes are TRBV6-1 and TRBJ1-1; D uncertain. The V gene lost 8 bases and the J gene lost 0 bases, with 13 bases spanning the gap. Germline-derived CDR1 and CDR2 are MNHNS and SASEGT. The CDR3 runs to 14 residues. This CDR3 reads CASGSRNLNTEAFF. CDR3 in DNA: TGTGCCAGCGGGAGCAGAAACTTGAACACTGAAGCTTTCTTT.

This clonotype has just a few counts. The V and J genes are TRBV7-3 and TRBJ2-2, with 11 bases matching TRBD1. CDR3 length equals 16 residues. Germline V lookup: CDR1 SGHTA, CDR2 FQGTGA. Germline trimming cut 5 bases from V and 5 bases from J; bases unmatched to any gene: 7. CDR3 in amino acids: CASSLDRDRGTGELFF. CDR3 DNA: TGTGCCAGCAGCCTAGACCGGGACAGGGGGACCGGGGAGCTGTTTTTT.